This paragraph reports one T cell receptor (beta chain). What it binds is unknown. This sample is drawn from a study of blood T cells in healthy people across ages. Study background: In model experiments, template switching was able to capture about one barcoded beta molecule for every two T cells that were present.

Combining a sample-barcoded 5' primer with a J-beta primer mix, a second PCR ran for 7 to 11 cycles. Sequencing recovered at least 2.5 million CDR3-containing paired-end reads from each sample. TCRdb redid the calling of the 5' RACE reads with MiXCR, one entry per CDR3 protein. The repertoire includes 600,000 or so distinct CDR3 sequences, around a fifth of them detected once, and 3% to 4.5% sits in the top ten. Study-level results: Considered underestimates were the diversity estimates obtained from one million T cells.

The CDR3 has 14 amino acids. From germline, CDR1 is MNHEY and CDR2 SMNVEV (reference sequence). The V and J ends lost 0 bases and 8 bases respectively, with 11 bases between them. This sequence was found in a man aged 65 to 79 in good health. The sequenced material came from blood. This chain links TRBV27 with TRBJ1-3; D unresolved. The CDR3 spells CASSLSAGLDTIYF. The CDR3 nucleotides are TGTGCCAGCAGTTTATCGGCAGGTTTGGACACCATATATTTT.